This TCR beta chain emerged from a study of cytomegalovirus exposure and HLA in healthy donors. Overall study findings and caveats: Some V segments could not be told apart, so they were left out, TRBV6-2 and TRBV6-3 among them. The authors confirmed in vitro that a few CMV-associated chains were specific for CMV antigens. In a later analysis, most CMV-associated TCR beta chains appeared HLA-restricted.

The donors (healthy individuals) were bone marrow donors. CDR1 is MNHEY, CDR2 SVGAGI, per germline. Trimming stripped 0 bases from V and 1 base from J, with 13 bases between. The CDR3 loop spans 16 amino acids. Turning to this clone: What it recognizes is unknown.

PCR was performed using 60 Vbeta and 13 Jbeta primers. Repertoires were generated with immunoSEQ multiplex PCR, while TCRdb's copy carries only in-frame clones and drops some. Among over 200,000 clones listed, 70% to 85% were seen once. The sequenced material came from PBMCs. The V call is TRBV6-5, the J call TRBJ2-7, with TRBD2 as a possible D gene (5 bases). This TCR was recovered from a woman in her thirties or forties in good health and CMV-seronegative. The CDR3 region has the DNA TGTGCCAGCAGTTACTCGATCGGGGAACAGTCCTACGAGCAGTACTTC. It encodes CASSYSIGEQSYEQYF.